These 32 T cell receptor beta chains share one sample of origin, sequenced in a study of OX40 agonist ivuxolimab in advanced cancers. Measured with immunoSEQ multiplex PCR; TCRdb has only the in-frame clones, and not every one. The table lists roughly 89,000 clones, roughly 84% of them singletons, with 6.5% in the top ten. The sample here was CD4+ or CD8+ T cells sorted from blood, taken in a trial of the OX40 agonist ivuxolimab. These receptors all stem from an adult with an advanced solid tumor such as melanoma, head and neck, liver or kidney cancer.

The chain links TRBV5-1 to TRBJ1-1; 11 positions agree with TRBD1. J lost 5 bases, V lost 2 bases, and 11 bases had no gene match. CDR1 is SGHRS and CDR2 is YFSETQ in the germline V gene. There are 17 residues in the CDR3. CDR3 loop: CASSLRTGGAVGTEAFF. The CDR3 DNA is TGCGCCAGCAGCTTACGGACAGGGGGCGCGGTGGGTACTGAAGCTTTCTTT.

The genes are TRBV10-3 and TRBJ1-3; a possible D gene is TRBD1 (6 bases). Between the trimmed V and J ends, which lost 3 bases and 0 bases, there was a span of 9 bases. This CDR3 has 15 amino acids. From germline, CDR1 is ENHRY and CDR2 SYGVKD. The CDR3 is CAISEGGLSGNTIYF. The DNA of the CDR3 is TGTGCCATCAGTGAAGGGGGGCTCTCTGGAAACACCATATATTTT.

J is TRBJ2-5 and V is TRBV7-2; 13 bases agree with TRBD2. Looked up from germline, CDR1 is SGHTA and CDR2 is FQGNSA. V shed 4 bases and J 3 bases; nucleotides not matched to a gene: 8. The CDR3 spans 17 residues. The DNA of the CDR3 is TGTGCCAGCAGCTGGTGGACTAGCGGGAGCGGCAAAGAGACCCAGTACTTC. Its translation: CASSWWTSGSGKETQYF.

V is TRBV30 and J is TRBJ1-2; 9 nucleotides align to TRBD1. Germline V gene data show CDR1 as GTSNPN and CDR2 as SVGIG (reference sequence). This CDR3 is built from 13 residues. V shed 3 bases and J 8 bases; nucleotides not matched to a gene: 7. The CDR3 DNA is TGTGCCTGGAGCGAACAGGGGGCAGGAGGCTACACCTTC. This codes for CAWSEQGAGGYTF. The full variable domain, completed using reference TRBV30 and TRBJ1-2, is SQTIHQWPATLVQPVGSPLSLECTVEGTSNPNLYWYRQAAGRGLQLLFYSVGIGQISSEVPQNLSASRPQDRQFILSSKKLLLSDSGFYLCAWSEQGAGGYTFGSGTRLTVV.

The chain links TRBV18 to TRBJ1-1; D remains unclear. The CDR3 totals 12 residues. Trimming shortened V by 3 bases and J by 6 bases, and 8 bases separated the two germline ends. Germline V gives CDR1 KGHSH, CDR2 LQKENI. The CDR3 DNA is TGTGCCAGCTCACCTCTCCGGTCTGAAGCTTTCTTT. This gives the protein CASSPLRSEAFF.

This clone is a singleton in its sample. This chain uses TRBV7-3 with TRBJ1-2, with D possibly TRBD1 on 5 matching bases. Trimming cost V 5 bases and J 1 base, with 17 bases left between them. The CDR3 consists of 16 residues. CDR1 and CDR2 (germline): SGHTA, FQGTGA. Here the CDR3 reads CASSPDGGGSNYGYTF. The CDR3 DNA sequence: TGTGCCAGCAGCCCCGATGGGGGGGGAAGTAACTATGGCTACACCTTC.

This chain joins TRBV19 and TRBJ2-3; 11 bases align to TRBD1. V was clipped by 3 bases and J by 4 bases; unmatched bases: 3. The length of the CDR3 is 15 residues. Germline lookup yields CDR1 LNHDA and CDR2 SQIVND (reference sequence). CDR3 sequence reads: CASSMTGQGADTQYF. CDR3 nucleotide sequence: TGTGCCAGTAGTATGACGGGACAGGGGGCAGATACGCAGTATTTT.

The chain links TRBV6-5 to TRBJ2-5, with no clear D. Trimming shortened V by 6 bases and J by 5 bases, and 13 bases separated the two germline ends. CDR3 size: 13 residues. The germline V gene has CDR1 MNHEY and CDR2 SVGAGI. This CDR3 is CASRIHHQETQYF. CDR3 in DNA: TGTGCCAGCAGGATTCACCATCAGGAGACCCAGTACTTC.

V and J are TRBV28 and TRBJ1-3; D call uncertain. Germline V gene sequence: CDR1 MDHEN, CDR2 SYDVKM. V shed 4 bases and J shed 2 bases, with 12 bases lying between them. The CDR3 totals 15 residues. The CDR3: CASSSEAWTGNTIYF. The CDR3 coding sequence is TGTGCCAGCAGTTCCGAGGCATGGACTGGAAACACCATATATTTT. The whole variable domain, remainder taken from reference TRBV28 and TRBJ1-3, is DVKVTQSSRYLVKRTGEKVFLECVQDMDHENMFWYRQDPGLGLRLIYFSYDVKMKEKGDIPEGYSVSREKKERFSLILESASTNQTSMYLCASSSEAWTGNTIYFGEGSWLTVV.

The J gene is TRBJ2-5, the V gene TRBV5-1; D remains ambiguous. Germline V gives CDR1 SGHRS, CDR2 YFSETQ. This CDR3 is 15 amino acids long. The ends were cut back, 0 bases at V and 1 base at J, with 10 bases in the middle. The CDR3 sequence is CASSLAGQLQETQYF. Here the CDR3 DNA reads TGCGCCAGCAGCTTGGCCGGGCAGCTCCAAGAGACCCAGTACTTC. Filled out from reference TRBV5-1 and TRBJ2-5, the complete variable domain reads KAGVTQTPRYLIKTRGQQVTLSCSPISGHRSVSWYQQTPGQGLQFLFEYFSETQRNKGNFPGRFSGRQFSNSRSEMNVSTLELGDSALYLCASSLAGQLQETQYFGPGTRLLVL.

J is TRBJ1-1 and V is TRBV7-9, with 7 bases aligning to TRBD1. The CDR3 loop spans 15 amino acids. V trimming: 5 bases; J trimming: 3 bases; junction bases outside the gene matches: 9. CDR1 and CDR2 (germline): SEHNR, FQNEAQ (reference sequence). CDR3 bases: TGTGCCAGCAGCCTGAGGACAGGAGGTGACACTGAAGCTTTCTTT. Its translation: CASSLRTGGDTEAFF.

The rearrangement uses TRBV13 and TRBJ2-7, with 13 bases lining up with TRBD2. After removal of 6 bases from V and 7 bases from J, the junction contained 9 bases not matched to a gene. CDR3 length: 15 amino acids. Germline V lookup: CDR1 PRHDT, CDR2 FYEKMQ (reference sequence). In DNA, the CDR3 is TGTGCCAGCAGGCCAACTAGCGGGAGGGTGAGGGAGCAGTACTTC. Amino acid sequence: CASRPTSGRVREQYF.

The rearrangement uses TRBV9 and TRBJ2-1; D unresolved. Germline V gene sequence: CDR1 SGDLS, CDR2 YYNGEE. The V and J ends lost 4 bases and 6 bases respectively, with 8 bases between them. The CDR3 has 12 residues. The CDR3 bases are TGTGCCAGCAGCCCGCCATCCAATGAGCAGTTCTTC. Protein product: CASSPPSNEQFF.

The table lists this clone with a count of one. The V gene is TRBV19, the J gene TRBJ2-7; D remains unclear. V gave up 5 bases and J gave up 5 bases, with 13 bases separating them. Germline loops: CDR1 LNHDA, CDR2 SQIVND (reference sequence). This CDR3 has 13 residues. The CDR3 DNA is TGTGCCAGTAGTCCTTCGGGCCGGAACGAGCAGTACTTC. Its translation is CASSPSGRNEQYF.

The J gene is TRBJ2-5, the V gene TRBV19; possibly TRBD1 or TRBD2 for D (5 bases each). CDR1 and CDR2 from the germline V gene are LNHDA and SQIVND (reference sequence). The ends were cut back, 5 bases at V and 1 base at J, with 14 bases in the middle. CDR3 length: 15 residues. CDR3 coding DNA: TGTGCCAGTAGTTCTTCAGACGGGACCCAAGAGACCCAGTACTTC. Protein sequence: CASSSSDGTQETQYF.

The chain carries TRBV7-8 and TRBJ1-1, with D hard to call. The CDR3 extends over 14 amino acids. Germline CDR1 reads SGHVS; CDR2 reads FQNEAQ. Deletions cut 1 base from V and 1 base from J, with 7 bases between. CDR3 protein: CASSLGRSNTEAFF. CDR3 DNA sequence: TGTGCCAGCAGCTTAGGACGATCGAACACTGAAGCTTTCTTT.

This clone was recorded once. At one end, the junction sequence differs from germline, possibly due to a read error. V and J are TRBV27 and TRBJ2-1; D remains unclear. Germline V lookup: CDR1 MNHEY, CDR2 SMNVEV (reference sequence). The CDR3 runs 13 residues. CDR3 DNA: TGTGCCAGCAGTTTAAATCTTTACAGTGAGCAGTTCTTC. Amino acid sequence: CASSLNLYSEQFF.

V usage is TRBV27 and J usage is TRBJ2-3; no reliable D call. The V end was cut by 5 bases, the J end by 4 bases, with 7 bases between. This CDR3 comprises 12 residues. Germline assignment: CDR1 MNHEY and CDR2 SMNVEV (reference sequence). The DNA of the CDR3 is TGTGCCAGCAGTCCAACAGCAGATACGCAGTATTTT. As protein: CASSPTADTQYF.

The chain is built from TRBV19 and TRBJ1-2; maybe TRBD1 (6 bases). The CDR3 is 16 amino acids. Per germline, CDR1 LNHDA and CDR2 SQIVND (reference sequence). Trimming cost V 4 bases and J 8 bases, with 23 bases left between them. Written as DNA, the CDR3 is TGTGCCAGTAGTAACGAAGGGGGGGCTCTGCAAAGGGGCTACACCTTC. Amino acids: CASSNEGGALQRGYTF.

This clone showed up just once. The genes are TRBV19 and TRBJ1-1; 7 nucleotides line up with TRBD1. This CDR3 has 15 residues. The V gene's germline CDR1 is LNHDA and CDR2 SQIVND (reference sequence). J was trimmed by 0 bases and V by 6 bases; bases with no gene match: 7. The CDR3 coding sequence is TGTGCCAGTAGGACAGGGCAGTTCATGAACACTGAAGCTTTCTTT. This codes for CASRTGQFMNTEAFF.

The J gene is TRBJ2-3, the V gene TRBV6-1; D not certain. The CDR3 has 13 amino acids. Germline CDR1 and CDR2: MNHNS and SASEGT. Trimming removed 8 bases from V and 4 bases from J, with 13 bases in between. The CDR3 sequence: CASCNKIADTQYF. The CDR3 DNA follows: TGTGCCAGCTGTAACAAGATCGCAGATACGCAGTATTTT.

This chain connects TRBV27 to TRBJ1-5; D is unresolved. The CDR3 contains 13 residues. Germline CDR1 is MNHEY and CDR2 is SMNVEV (reference sequence). Trimming shortened V by 1 base and J by 4 bases, and 5 bases separated the two germline ends. CDR3: CASSLLGNQPQHF. CDR3 DNA sequence: TGTGCCAGCAGTTTATTAGGGAATCAGCCCCAGCATTTT.

The gene calls are TRBV4-1 and TRBJ2-3; no firm D call. From germline, CDR1 is MGHRA and CDR2 YSYEKL. The V end was cut by 0 bases, the J end by 0 bases, with 16 bases between. The CDR3 consists of 18 residues. The CDR3 spells CASSQDVERLASTDTQYF. Here the CDR3 DNA reads TGCGCCAGCAGCCAAGATGTCGAGAGACTGGCTAGCACAGATACGCAGTATTTT.

V is TRBV15 and J is TRBJ1-2; the match to TRBD1 covers 7 bases. This CDR3 is 15 amino acids long. J was trimmed by 1 base and V by 4 bases; bases with no gene match: 6. Germline assignment: CDR1 LNHNV and CDR2 YYDKDF (reference sequence). The CDR3 DNA reads as TGTGCCACCAGCAAAGGGACAGCTCTTAACTATGGCTACACCTTC. It encodes CATSKGTALNYGYTF.

The chain recombines TRBV11-3 with TRBJ2-3, with D possibly matching TRBD2 (5 bases). Trimming removed 0 bases at V and 6 bases at J, with 7 bases between. Germline CDR1 SGHNT, CDR2 YENEEA. The CDR3 runs 13 residues. The CDR3 nucleotides are TGTGCCAGCAGCTTAGATCCGGGGGATACGCAGTATTTT. This encodes CASSLDPGDTQYF.

This sequence joins TRBV6-6 and TRBJ1-1; no clear D. Trimming removed 6 bases at V and 3 bases at J, with 11 bases between. There are 13 residues in the CDR3. From germline, CDR1 is MNHNY and CDR2 SVGAGI (reference sequence). CDR3 nucleotide sequence: TGTGCCAGCAGGGGAGTTAGGGACACTGAAGCTTTCTTT. It encodes CASRGVRDTEAFF.

As for this clone: A junction boundary mismatches the germline segment, possibly from a read error. The V gene is TRBV11-3, the J gene TRBJ2-5; 9 positions agree with TRBD2. This CDR3 has 17 residues. Germline CDR1 and CDR2: SGHNT and YENEEA. CDR3 residues: CASSFVVDSGGQEIQYF. In nucleotides, the CDR3 is TGTGCCAGCAGCTTCGTCGTAGATAGCGGGGGACAAGAGATCCAGTACTTC.

The V call is TRBV19, the J call TRBJ1-2, with TRBD1 matching 10 bases. CDR1 is LNHDA and CDR2 is SQIVND in the germline V gene (reference sequence). Germline trimming cut 3 bases from V and 8 bases from J; bases unmatched to any gene: 6. The CDR3 has 14 residues. The DNA of the CDR3 is TGTGCCAGTAGTATTCCGGGACAGGGGTTCGGCTACACCTTC. This translates into CASSIPGQGFGYTF.

This clone was recorded a few times. This rearrangement joins TRBV27 to TRBJ1-5; D not certain. This CDR3 region has 13 residues. Trimming shortened V by 4 bases and J by 5 bases, and 9 bases separated the two germline ends. The germline gives CDR1 MNHEY, CDR2 SMNVEV (reference sequence). This CDR3 reads CASSSTVYQPQHF. CDR3 bases: TGTGCCAGCAGTTCAACAGTTTATCAGCCCCAGCATTTT.

This chain links TRBV18 with TRBJ1-5; 9 bases match TRBD1. This CDR3 has 16 amino acids. Germline values: CDR1 KGHSH, CDR2 LQKENI. J was trimmed by 6 bases and V by 0 bases; bases with no gene match: 6. Here the CDR3 reads CASSPPGQGPIQPQHF. The CDR3 nucleotides read TGTGCCAGCTCACCACCGGGACAGGGTCCCATTCAGCCCCAGCATTTT.

The chain couples TRBV5-6 to TRBJ1-1, with D perhaps matching TRBD1 (5 bases). The CDR3 consists of 17 residues. The germline gives CDR1 SGHDT, CDR2 YYEEEE. With 1 base removed from V and 5 bases from J, the gap between germline ends came to 21 bases. DNA of the CDR3: TGTGCCAGCAGCTTGCCCCGGGGCCGGGGCCGAGGGACTGAAGCTTTCTTT. Its translation is CASSLPRGRGRGTEAFF.

The CDR3 DNA sequence: TGCAGCGCACCGGGGGGAGATGAGCAGTTCTTC. Its translation: CSAPGGDEQFF. The chain links TRBV29-1 to TRBJ2-1, with 7 bases identical to TRBD2. After removal of 7 bases from V and 8 bases from J, the junction contained 5 bases not matched to a gene. Germline CDR1 and CDR2: SQVTM and ANQGSEA. The CDR3 is 11 residues long.